This is a list of T cell receptor beta chains from one sample in a study of tumor-infiltrating lymphocytes in glioblastoma multiforme. TCRdb re-called the multiplex PCR reads through MiXCR, storing one row per CDR3 protein. The repertoire has some 32,000 distinct CDR3 sequences, around 55% of them found once; the top ten carry approximately 35%. Input material: brain tumor tissue. Source of these receptors: a male donor with glioblastoma. The CDR3 runs from the conserved cysteine through the conserved F or W. The D gene is left open where the match is weak. Rows may omit the clone size; those that give it use once, few, many or a size class.

J gene: TRBJ1-5; D gene: -; CDR3 length: 15; clone size: -; V gene: TRBV12-3/TRBV12-4; CDR3 DNA: TGTGCCAGTAGCCTCCCGGGGGGGGTTGATCAGCCCCAGCATTTT; CDR3 protein: CASSLPGGVDQPQHF
J gene: TRBJ1-2; D gene: -; CDR3 length: 14; clone size: -; V gene: TRBV9; CDR3 DNA: TGTGCCAGCAGCGTGGGCAGGGCGATCGATGGCTACACCTTC; CDR3 protein: CASSVGRAIDGYTF
J gene: TRBJ2-7; D gene: TRBD1; CDR3 length: 12; clone size: -; V gene: TRBV11-1; CDR3 DNA: TGTGCCGGCAGCGGACAGGTGCGCGAGCAGTATTTC; CDR3 protein: CAGSGQVREQYF
J gene: TRBJ1-1; D gene: -; CDR3 length: 13; clone size: -; V gene: TRBV5-1; CDR3 DNA: TGCGCCAGCAGCTTGGATGGGGCATCTGAAGCTTTCTTT; CDR3 protein: CASSLDGASEAFF
J gene: TRBJ2-1; D gene: -; CDR3 length: 13; clone size: many; V gene: TRBV29-1; CDR3 DNA: TGCAGCGCCGAAAGGGACTCCCCCAATGAGCAGTTCTTC; CDR3 protein: CSAERDSPNEQFF
J gene: TRBJ2-3; D gene: TRBD1; CDR3 length: 14; clone size: many; V gene: TRBV5-1; CDR3 DNA: TGCGCCAGCAGCTCGGACAGGGGTGCAGATACGCAGTATTTT; CDR3 protein: CASSSDRGADTQYF
J gene: TRBJ2-6; D gene: -; CDR3 length: 16; clone size: -; V gene: TRBV6-5; CDR3 DNA: TGTGCCAGCAGTTCGGCAGGCTTGCAAGGGGCCAACGTCCTGACCTTC; CDR3 protein: CASSSAGLQGANVLTF
J gene: TRBJ2-7; D gene: TRBD1; CDR3 length: 14; clone size: -; V gene: TRBV4-1; CDR3 DNA: TGCGCCAGCAGCCAAGGCGCAGGGGGATGCGAGCAGTACTTC; CDR3 protein: CASSQGAGGCEQYF
J gene: TRBJ1-1; D gene: -; CDR3 length: 14; clone size: -; V gene: TRBV29-1; CDR3 DNA: TGCAGCGTGATTGGGGGTCGGGGCAGCACTGAAGCTTTCTTT; CDR3 protein: CSVIGGRGSTEAFF
J gene: TRBJ2-7; D gene: -; CDR3 length: 11; clone size: -; V gene: TRBV12-3/TRBV12-4; CDR3 DNA: TGTGCCAGCGGAATGAACTACGAGCAGTACTTC; CDR3 protein: CASGMNYEQYF
J gene: TRBJ1-4; D gene: -; CDR3 length: 13; clone size: -; V gene: TRBV12-3/TRBV12-4; CDR3 DNA: TGTGCCAGCAGTTTACAGACTAATGAAAAACTGTTTTTT; CDR3 protein: CASSLQTNEKLFF
J gene: TRBJ2-1; D gene: -; CDR3 length: 14; clone size: -; V gene: TRBV2; CDR3 DNA: TGTGCCAGCAACGGGGCTAGTGGTTCGAGGGAGCAGCTCTTC; CDR3 protein: CASNGASGSREQLF
J gene: TRBJ2-1; D gene: -; CDR3 length: 15; clone size: -; V gene: TRBV19; CDR3 DNA: TGTGTCAGTAGTATAGTGTCAGGGGGGGGTAATGAGCAGTTCTTC; CDR3 protein: CVSSIVSGGGNEQFF
J gene: TRBJ1-1; D gene: TRBD1; CDR3 length: 14; clone size: -; V gene: TRBV7-3; CDR3 DNA: TGTGACAGCAGCATAGGACAGGGGAACACTGAAGCTTTCTTT; CDR3 protein: CDSSIGQGNTEAFF
J gene: TRBJ2-1; D gene: TRBD2; CDR3 length: 18; clone size: -; V gene: TRBV20-1; CDR3 DNA: TGCAGTGCTCCAGGACTAGCCGGAGAAAGGGGTTCCTACAATGAGCAGTTCTTC; CDR3 protein: CSAPGLAGERGSYNEQFF
J gene: TRBJ1-2; D gene: -; CDR3 length: 14; clone size: once; V gene: TRBV20-1; CDR3 DNA: TGCAGTGCTAGGGTGGGGGGTCCAAGCTATGGCTACACCTTC; CDR3 protein: CSARVGGPSYGYTF
J gene: TRBJ2-1; D gene: -; CDR3 length: 14; clone size: -; V gene: TRBV19; CDR3 DNA: TGTGCCAGTAGTGTTAGGCTAGATGGGGGTGAGCAGTTCTTC; CDR3 protein: CASSVRLDGGEQFF
J gene: TRBJ1-2; D gene: TRBD1; CDR3 length: 15; clone size: -; V gene: TRBV10-1; CDR3 DNA: TGCGTCATCAGTGAGTCAAGGGGGCGCCTAAGCCTCTACACCTTC; CDR3 protein: CVISESRGRLSLYTF
J gene: TRBJ2-5; D gene: TRBD2; CDR3 length: 15; clone size: -; V gene: TRBV11-2; CDR3 DNA: TGTGCCAGCAGTCGACTAGCGGGAGACGGAGAGACCCAGTATTTC; CDR3 protein: CASSRLAGDGETQYF
J gene: TRBJ2-1; D gene: -; CDR3 length: 13; clone size: once; V gene: TRBV29-1; CDR3 DNA: TGCTGCTCTTCAGCGGGCTCATACAATGAGCAGTTATTC; CDR3 protein: CCSSAGSYNEQLF
J gene: TRBJ2-2; D gene: -; CDR3 length: 16; clone size: few; V gene: TRBV18; CDR3 DNA: TGTGCCAGCTCACCAACGGGTAACCCGAACACCGGGGAGCTGTTTTTT; CDR3 protein: CASSPTGNPNTGELFF
J gene: TRBJ1-4; D gene: TRBD1; CDR3 length: 14; clone size: -; V gene: TRBV5-4; CDR3 DNA: TGTGCCAGCAGCAGACAGGGACCTAATGAAAAACTGTTTTTT; CDR3 protein: CASSRQGPNEKLFF
J gene: TRBJ2-7; D gene: -; CDR3 length: 15; clone size: -; V gene: TRBV4-1; CDR3 DNA: TGCGCCAGCGGCTACAGACAGACTGTGGGCTCCGAGCAGTACTTC; CDR3 protein: CASGYRQTVGSEQYF
J gene: TRBJ2-7; D gene: -; CDR3 length: 15; clone size: medium-sized; V gene: TRBV11-2; CDR3 DNA: TGTGCCAGCAGCCTGAGAGGGGGTCCCGGCGGTGAGCAGTACTTC; CDR3 protein: CASSLRGGPGGEQYF
J gene: TRBJ2-3; D gene: TRBD2; CDR3 length: 17; clone size: -; V gene: TRBV11-2; CDR3 DNA: TGTGCCGGCAGCCCTCTAGCGGCTATCACTAGCACAGATACGCAGCAATTT; CDR3 protein: CAGSPLAAITSTDTQQF
J gene: TRBJ2-3; D gene: TRBD2; CDR3 length: 18; clone size: -; V gene: TRBV12-3/TRBV12-4; CDR3 DNA: TGTGCCAACAGAACCGGACTAGCGGGAGGCAAAAGGCTAGATACGCAGTATTTC; CDR3 protein: CANRTGLAGGKRLDTQYF
J gene: TRBJ2-7; D gene: -; CDR3 length: 15; clone size: -; V gene: TRBV12-3/TRBV12-4; CDR3 DNA: TGTGCCAGCAGCTCGACTGGGGCACTATCTTACGAGCAGTACTTC; CDR3 protein: CASSSTGALSYEQYF
J gene: TRBJ2-5; D gene: -; CDR3 length: 14; clone size: -; V gene: TRBV11-2; CDR3 DNA: TGTGCCAGCAGCCAGGGGGGGTCCCGGGAGACCCAGTACTTC; CDR3 protein: CASSQGGSRETQYF
J gene: TRBJ1-1; D gene: -; CDR3 length: 13; clone size: -; V gene: TRBV29-1; CDR3 DNA: TGCAGCGTTGAGAGGGGGGTGAACACTGAAGCTTTCTTT; CDR3 protein: CSVERGVNTEAFF
J gene: TRBJ2-1; D gene: TRBD2; CDR3 length: 13; clone size: -; V gene: TRBV20-1; CDR3 DNA: TGCAGTGCTAGAGGACTAGCGGACAATGAGCAGTTCTTC; CDR3 protein: CSARGLADNEQFF
J gene: TRBJ1-6; D gene: TRBD1; CDR3 length: 14; clone size: many; V gene: TRBV7-9; CDR3 DNA: TGTGCCAGCAGCTTAGGGACAGGGTATTCACCCCTCCACTTT; CDR3 protein: CASSLGTGYSPLHF
J gene: TRBJ1-1; D gene: -; CDR3 length: 14; clone size: -; V gene: TRBV28; CDR3 DNA: TGTGCCAGCAGTCCCGGTGTAGGGTGGACTGAAGCTTTCTTT; CDR3 protein: CASSPGVGWTEAFF
J gene: TRBJ2-1; D gene: TRBD2; CDR3 length: 16; clone size: -; V gene: TRBV6-2/TRBV6-3; CDR3 DNA: TGTGCCAGCAGTGAACTGGTCGACGGGAGGGTCCTAGAGCAGTTCTTC; CDR3 protein: CASSELVDGRVLEQFF
J gene: TRBJ2-7; D gene: -; CDR3 length: 12; clone size: -; V gene: TRBV20-1; CDR3 DNA: TGCAGTGCCAAGAGAGGGTGGGACGAGCAGTACTTC; CDR3 protein: CSAKRGWDEQYF
J gene: TRBJ2-2; D gene: -; CDR3 length: 14; clone size: -; V gene: TRBV20-1; CDR3 DNA: TGCAGTGCCATCAGGGACTCGATCACCGGGGAGCCGTTTTTT; CDR3 protein: CSAIRDSITGEPFF
J gene: TRBJ2-1; D gene: -; CDR3 length: 15; clone size: -; V gene: TRBV5-1; CDR3 DNA: TGCGCCAGCAGCCTGGCCGGTCAGGATAGGAATGAGCAGTTCTTC; CDR3 protein: CASSLAGQDRNEQFF
J gene: TRBJ2-5; D gene: TRBD2; CDR3 length: 15; clone size: -; V gene: TRBV11-2; CDR3 DNA: TGTGCCAGCTTAGGGGTAGCGGGAGGACAAGGGACCCAGTACTTC; CDR3 protein: CASLGVAGGQGTQYF
J gene: TRBJ1-2; D gene: TRBD1; CDR3 length: 14; clone size: -; V gene: TRBV10-3; CDR3 DNA: TGTGCCATCAGCGGACAGGGGGCCAACTATGGCTACACCTTC; CDR3 protein: CAISGQGANYGYTF
J gene: TRBJ2-3; D gene: TRBD1; CDR3 length: 14; clone size: -; V gene: TRBV20-1; CDR3 DNA: TGCAGTGCTAGAAAGACAGGGGGGTTGGATACGCAGTATTTT; CDR3 protein: CSARKTGGLDTQYF
J gene: TRBJ2-7; D gene: -; CDR3 length: 13; clone size: -; V gene: TRBV28; CDR3 DNA: TGTGCCAGCAGTTTATCAGATCTGTACGAGCAGTACTTC; CDR3 protein: CASSLSDLYEQYF
J gene: TRBJ1-2; D gene: -; CDR3 length: 14; clone size: -; V gene: TRBV20-1; CDR3 DNA: TGCAGTGCTAGCCAAATTACATGGAACTTTGGCTACACCTTC; CDR3 protein: CSASQITWNFGYTF
J gene: TRBJ2-2; D gene: -; CDR3 length: 13; clone size: -; V gene: TRBV15; CDR3 DNA: TGTGCCACCAGCAGAGACTACACCGGGGAGCTGTTTTTT; CDR3 protein: CATSRDYTGELFF